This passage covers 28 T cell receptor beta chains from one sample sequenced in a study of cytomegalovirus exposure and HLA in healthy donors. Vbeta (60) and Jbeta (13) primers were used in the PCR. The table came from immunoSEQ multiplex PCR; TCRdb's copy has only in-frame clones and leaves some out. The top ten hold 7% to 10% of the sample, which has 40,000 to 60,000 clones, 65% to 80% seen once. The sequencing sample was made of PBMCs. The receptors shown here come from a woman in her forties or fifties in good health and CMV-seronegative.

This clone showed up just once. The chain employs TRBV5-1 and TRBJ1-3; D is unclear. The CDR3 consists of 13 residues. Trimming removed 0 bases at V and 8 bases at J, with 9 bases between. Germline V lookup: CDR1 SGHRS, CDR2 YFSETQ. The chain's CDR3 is CASSLGQKDTIYF. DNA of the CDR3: TGCGCCAGCAGCTTGGGTCAGAAAGACACCATATATTTT.

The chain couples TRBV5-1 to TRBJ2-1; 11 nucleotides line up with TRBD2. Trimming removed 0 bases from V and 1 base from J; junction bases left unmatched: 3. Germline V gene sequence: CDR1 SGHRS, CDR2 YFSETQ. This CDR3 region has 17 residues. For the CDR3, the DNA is TGCGCCAGCAGCTTGGCTAGCGGGAGGAAATCCTACAATGAGCAGTTCTTC. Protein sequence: CASSLASGRKSYNEQFF.

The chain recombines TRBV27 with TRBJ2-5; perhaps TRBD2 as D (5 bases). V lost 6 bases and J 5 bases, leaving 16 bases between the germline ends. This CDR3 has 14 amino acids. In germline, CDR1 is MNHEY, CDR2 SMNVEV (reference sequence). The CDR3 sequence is CASSLSGRRETQYF. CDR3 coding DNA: TGTGCCAGCAGCCTAAGCGGCAGAAGGGAGACCCAGTACTTC.

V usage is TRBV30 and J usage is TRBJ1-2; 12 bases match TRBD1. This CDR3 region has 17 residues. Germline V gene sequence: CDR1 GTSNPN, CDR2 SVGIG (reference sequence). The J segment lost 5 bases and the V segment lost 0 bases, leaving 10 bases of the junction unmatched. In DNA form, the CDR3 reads TGTGCCTGGAGTGTTCTGTGGGACAGGGGGCAGGGATATGGCTACACCTTC. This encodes CAWSVLWDRGQGYGYTF.

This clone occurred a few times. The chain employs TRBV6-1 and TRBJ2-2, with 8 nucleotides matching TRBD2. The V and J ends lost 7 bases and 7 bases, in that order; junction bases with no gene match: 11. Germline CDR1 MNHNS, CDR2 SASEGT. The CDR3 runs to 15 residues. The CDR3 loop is CASISGGAQDGELFF. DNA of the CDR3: TGTGCCAGCATATCCGGGGGGGCTCAGGACGGGGAGCTGTTTTTT.

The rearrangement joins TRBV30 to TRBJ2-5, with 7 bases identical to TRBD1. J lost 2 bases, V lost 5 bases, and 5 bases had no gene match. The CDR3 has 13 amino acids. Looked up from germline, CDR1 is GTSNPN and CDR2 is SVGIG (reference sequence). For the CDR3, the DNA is TGTGCCTGGGCCGACAGGGTTCAAGAGACCCAGTACTTC. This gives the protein CAWADRVQETQYF.

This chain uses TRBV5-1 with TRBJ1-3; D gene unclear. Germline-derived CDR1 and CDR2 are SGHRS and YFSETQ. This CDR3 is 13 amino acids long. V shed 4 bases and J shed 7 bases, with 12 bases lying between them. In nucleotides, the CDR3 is TGCGCCAGCAGCATCGACAAGGCGAACACCATATATTTT. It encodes CASSIDKANTIYF.

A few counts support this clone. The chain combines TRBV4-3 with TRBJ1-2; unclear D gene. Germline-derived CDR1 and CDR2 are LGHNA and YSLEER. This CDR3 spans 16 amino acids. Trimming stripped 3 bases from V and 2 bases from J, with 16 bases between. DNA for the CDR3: TGCGCCAGCAGCCAGGGGAGCGTAGTGGGGAACTATGGCTACACCTTC. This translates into CASSQGSVVGNYGYTF.

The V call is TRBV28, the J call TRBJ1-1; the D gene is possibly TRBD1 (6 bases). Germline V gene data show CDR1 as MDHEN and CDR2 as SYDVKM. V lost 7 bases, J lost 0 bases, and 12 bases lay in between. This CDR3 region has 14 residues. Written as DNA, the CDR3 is TGTGCCAGCATCCCTGGGGGCATGAACACTGAAGCTTTCTTT. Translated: CASIPGGMNTEAFF.

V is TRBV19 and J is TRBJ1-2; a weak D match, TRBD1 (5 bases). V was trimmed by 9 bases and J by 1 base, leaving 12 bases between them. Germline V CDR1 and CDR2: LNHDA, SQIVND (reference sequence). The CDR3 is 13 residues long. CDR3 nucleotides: TGTGCCAGACCCCTTGACAGTAACTATGGCTACACCTTC. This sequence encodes CARPLDSNYGYTF.

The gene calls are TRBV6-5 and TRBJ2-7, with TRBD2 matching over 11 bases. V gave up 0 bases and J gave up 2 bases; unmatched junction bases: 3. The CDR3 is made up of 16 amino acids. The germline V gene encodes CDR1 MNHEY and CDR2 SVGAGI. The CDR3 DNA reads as TGTGCCAGCAGTTACTCAAGGACTAGCGGGCCCTACGAGCAGTACTTC. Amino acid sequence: CASSYSRTSGPYEQYF.

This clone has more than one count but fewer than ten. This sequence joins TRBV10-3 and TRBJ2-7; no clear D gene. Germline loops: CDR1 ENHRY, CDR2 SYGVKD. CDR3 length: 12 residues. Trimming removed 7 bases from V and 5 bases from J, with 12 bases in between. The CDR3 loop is CAITSDQDEQYF. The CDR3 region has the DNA TGTGCCATCACCAGTGATCAGGACGAGCAGTACTTC.

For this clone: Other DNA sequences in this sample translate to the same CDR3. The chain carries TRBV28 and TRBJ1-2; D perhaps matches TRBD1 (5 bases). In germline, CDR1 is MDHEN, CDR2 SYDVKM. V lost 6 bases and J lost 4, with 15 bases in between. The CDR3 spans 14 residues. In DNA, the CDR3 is TGTGCCAGCAGCCCTATGGGGGGGGGCTATGGCTACACCTTC. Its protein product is CASSPMGGGYGYTF.

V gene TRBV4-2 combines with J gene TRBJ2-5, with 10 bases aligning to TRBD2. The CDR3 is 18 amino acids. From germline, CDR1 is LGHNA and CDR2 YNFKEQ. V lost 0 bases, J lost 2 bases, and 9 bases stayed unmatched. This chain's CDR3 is CASSQEMGTSGKQETQYF. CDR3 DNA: TGTGCCAGCAGCCAAGAGATGGGAACTAGCGGGAAACAAGAGACCCAGTACTTC.

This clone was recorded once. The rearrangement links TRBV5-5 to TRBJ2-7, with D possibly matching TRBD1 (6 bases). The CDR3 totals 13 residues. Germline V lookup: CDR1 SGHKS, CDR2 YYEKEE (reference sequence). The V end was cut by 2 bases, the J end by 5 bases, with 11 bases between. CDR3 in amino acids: CASSLTGNNEQYF. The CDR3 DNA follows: TGTGCCAGCAGCTTAACAGGGAACAACGAGCAGTACTTC.

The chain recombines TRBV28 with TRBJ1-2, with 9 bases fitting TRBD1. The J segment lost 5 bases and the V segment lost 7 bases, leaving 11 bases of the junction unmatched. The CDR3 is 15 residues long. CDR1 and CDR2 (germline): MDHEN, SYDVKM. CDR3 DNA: TGTGCCAGCACCGATCCGGGACAGGGATTTTATGGCTACACCTTC. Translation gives CASTDPGQGFYGYTF.

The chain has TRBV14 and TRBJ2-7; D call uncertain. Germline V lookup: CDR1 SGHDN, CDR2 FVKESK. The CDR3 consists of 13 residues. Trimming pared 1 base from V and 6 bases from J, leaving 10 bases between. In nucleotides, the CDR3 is TGTGCCAGCAGCCAAGGAAACACCGCCGAGCAGTACTTC. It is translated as CASSQGNTAEQYF.

Here the CDR3 reads CASSNRQGGQPQHF. As DNA, the CDR3 is TGTGCCAGCAGTAACCGACAGGGGGGACAGCCCCAGCATTTT. The chain couples TRBV6-1 to TRBJ1-5, with 9 bases lining up with TRBD1. This CDR3 region has 14 residues. The V segment lost 5 bases and the J segment 7 bases; nucleotides outside the gene matches: 6. The V gene's germline CDR1 is MNHNS and CDR2 SASEGT.

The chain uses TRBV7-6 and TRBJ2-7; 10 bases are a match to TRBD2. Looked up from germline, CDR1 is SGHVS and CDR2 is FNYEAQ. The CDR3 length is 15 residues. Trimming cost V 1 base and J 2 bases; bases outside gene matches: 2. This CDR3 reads CASSLESGGAYEQYF. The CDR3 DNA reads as TGTGCCAGCAGCTTAGAGAGCGGGGGGGCCTACGAGCAGTACTTC. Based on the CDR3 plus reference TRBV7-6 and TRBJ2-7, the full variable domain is GAGVSQSPRYKVTKRGQDVALRCDPISGHVSLYWYRQALGQGPEFLTYFNYEAQQDKSGLPNDRFSAERPEGSISTLTIQRTEQRDSAMYRCASSLESGGAYEQYFGPGTRLTVT.

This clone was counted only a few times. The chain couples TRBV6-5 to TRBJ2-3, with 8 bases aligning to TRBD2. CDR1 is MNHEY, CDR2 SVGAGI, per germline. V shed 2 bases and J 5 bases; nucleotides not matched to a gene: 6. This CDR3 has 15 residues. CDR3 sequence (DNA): TGTGCCAGCAGTTACCGTGGACTAGCAGGAGATACGCAGTATTTT. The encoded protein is CASSYRGLAGDTQYF.

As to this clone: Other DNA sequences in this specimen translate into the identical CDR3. DNA of the CDR3: TGTGCCAGCAGTTACTCGACAGGGGACTACGAGCAGTACTTC. Its protein product is CASSYSTGDYEQYF. J is TRBJ2-7 and V is TRBV6-5; 8 bases agree with TRBD1. The germline V gene has CDR1 MNHEY and CDR2 SVGAGI. The ends lost 0 bases at V and 3 bases at J; junction bases unmatched: 1. This CDR3 has 14 residues.

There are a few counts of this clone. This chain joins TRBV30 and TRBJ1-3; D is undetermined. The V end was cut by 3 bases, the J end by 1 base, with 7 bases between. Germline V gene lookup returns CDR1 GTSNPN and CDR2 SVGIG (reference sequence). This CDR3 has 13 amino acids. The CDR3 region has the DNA TGTGCCTGGAGCAGGATATCTGGAAACACCATATATTTT. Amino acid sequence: CAWSRISGNTIYF.

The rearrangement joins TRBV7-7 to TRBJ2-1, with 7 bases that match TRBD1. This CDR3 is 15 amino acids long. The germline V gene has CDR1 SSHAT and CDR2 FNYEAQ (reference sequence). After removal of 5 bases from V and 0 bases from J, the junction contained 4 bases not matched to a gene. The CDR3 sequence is CASSQTGSSYNEQFF. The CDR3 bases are TGTGCCAGCAGCCAGACAGGGTCCTCCTACAATGAGCAGTTCTTC.

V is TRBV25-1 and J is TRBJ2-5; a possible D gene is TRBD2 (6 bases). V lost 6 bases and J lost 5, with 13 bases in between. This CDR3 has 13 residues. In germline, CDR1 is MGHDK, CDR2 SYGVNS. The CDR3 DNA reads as TGTGCCAGCAGGAACCGGGGGTGGGAGACCCAGTACTTC. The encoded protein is CASRNRGWETQYF.

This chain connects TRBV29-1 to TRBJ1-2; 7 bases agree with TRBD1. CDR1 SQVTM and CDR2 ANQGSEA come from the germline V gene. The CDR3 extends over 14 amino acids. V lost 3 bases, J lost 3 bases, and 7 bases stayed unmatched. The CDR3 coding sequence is TGCAGCGTTGACCCTTTTACAGGGGACTATGGCTACACCTTC. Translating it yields CSVDPFTGDYGYTF.

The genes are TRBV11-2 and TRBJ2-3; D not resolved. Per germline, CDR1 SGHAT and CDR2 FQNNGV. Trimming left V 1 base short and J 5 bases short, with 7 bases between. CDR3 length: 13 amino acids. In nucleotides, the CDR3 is TGTGCCAGCAGCTTAGCCATTTTAGATACGCAGTATTTT. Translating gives CASSLAILDTQYF.

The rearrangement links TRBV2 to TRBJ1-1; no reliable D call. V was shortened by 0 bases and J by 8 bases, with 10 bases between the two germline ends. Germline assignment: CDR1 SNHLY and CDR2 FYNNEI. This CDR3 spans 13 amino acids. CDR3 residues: CASSEARVGEAFF. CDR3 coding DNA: TGTGCCAGCAGTGAAGCGCGGGTAGGAGAAGCTTTCTTT.

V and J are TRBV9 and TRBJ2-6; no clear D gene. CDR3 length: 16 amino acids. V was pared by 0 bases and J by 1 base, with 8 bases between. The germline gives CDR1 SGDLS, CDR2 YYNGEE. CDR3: CASSVVAGSGANVLTF. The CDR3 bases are TGTGCCAGCAGCGTAGTCGCCGGGTCTGGGGCCAACGTCCTGACTTTC.